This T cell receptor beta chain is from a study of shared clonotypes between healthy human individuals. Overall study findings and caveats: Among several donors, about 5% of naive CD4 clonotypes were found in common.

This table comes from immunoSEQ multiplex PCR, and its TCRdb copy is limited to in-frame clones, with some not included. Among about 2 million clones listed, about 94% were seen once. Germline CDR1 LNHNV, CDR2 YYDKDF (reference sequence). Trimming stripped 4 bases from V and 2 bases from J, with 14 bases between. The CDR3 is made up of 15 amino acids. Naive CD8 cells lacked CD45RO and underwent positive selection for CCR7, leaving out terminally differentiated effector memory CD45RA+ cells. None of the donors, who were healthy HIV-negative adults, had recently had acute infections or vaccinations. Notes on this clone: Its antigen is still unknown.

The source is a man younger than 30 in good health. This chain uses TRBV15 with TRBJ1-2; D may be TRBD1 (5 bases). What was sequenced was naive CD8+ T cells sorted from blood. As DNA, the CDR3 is TGTGCCACCAGCAAGGTCCAGGAGGGGAACTATGGCTACACCTTC. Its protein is CATSKVQEGNYGYTF.